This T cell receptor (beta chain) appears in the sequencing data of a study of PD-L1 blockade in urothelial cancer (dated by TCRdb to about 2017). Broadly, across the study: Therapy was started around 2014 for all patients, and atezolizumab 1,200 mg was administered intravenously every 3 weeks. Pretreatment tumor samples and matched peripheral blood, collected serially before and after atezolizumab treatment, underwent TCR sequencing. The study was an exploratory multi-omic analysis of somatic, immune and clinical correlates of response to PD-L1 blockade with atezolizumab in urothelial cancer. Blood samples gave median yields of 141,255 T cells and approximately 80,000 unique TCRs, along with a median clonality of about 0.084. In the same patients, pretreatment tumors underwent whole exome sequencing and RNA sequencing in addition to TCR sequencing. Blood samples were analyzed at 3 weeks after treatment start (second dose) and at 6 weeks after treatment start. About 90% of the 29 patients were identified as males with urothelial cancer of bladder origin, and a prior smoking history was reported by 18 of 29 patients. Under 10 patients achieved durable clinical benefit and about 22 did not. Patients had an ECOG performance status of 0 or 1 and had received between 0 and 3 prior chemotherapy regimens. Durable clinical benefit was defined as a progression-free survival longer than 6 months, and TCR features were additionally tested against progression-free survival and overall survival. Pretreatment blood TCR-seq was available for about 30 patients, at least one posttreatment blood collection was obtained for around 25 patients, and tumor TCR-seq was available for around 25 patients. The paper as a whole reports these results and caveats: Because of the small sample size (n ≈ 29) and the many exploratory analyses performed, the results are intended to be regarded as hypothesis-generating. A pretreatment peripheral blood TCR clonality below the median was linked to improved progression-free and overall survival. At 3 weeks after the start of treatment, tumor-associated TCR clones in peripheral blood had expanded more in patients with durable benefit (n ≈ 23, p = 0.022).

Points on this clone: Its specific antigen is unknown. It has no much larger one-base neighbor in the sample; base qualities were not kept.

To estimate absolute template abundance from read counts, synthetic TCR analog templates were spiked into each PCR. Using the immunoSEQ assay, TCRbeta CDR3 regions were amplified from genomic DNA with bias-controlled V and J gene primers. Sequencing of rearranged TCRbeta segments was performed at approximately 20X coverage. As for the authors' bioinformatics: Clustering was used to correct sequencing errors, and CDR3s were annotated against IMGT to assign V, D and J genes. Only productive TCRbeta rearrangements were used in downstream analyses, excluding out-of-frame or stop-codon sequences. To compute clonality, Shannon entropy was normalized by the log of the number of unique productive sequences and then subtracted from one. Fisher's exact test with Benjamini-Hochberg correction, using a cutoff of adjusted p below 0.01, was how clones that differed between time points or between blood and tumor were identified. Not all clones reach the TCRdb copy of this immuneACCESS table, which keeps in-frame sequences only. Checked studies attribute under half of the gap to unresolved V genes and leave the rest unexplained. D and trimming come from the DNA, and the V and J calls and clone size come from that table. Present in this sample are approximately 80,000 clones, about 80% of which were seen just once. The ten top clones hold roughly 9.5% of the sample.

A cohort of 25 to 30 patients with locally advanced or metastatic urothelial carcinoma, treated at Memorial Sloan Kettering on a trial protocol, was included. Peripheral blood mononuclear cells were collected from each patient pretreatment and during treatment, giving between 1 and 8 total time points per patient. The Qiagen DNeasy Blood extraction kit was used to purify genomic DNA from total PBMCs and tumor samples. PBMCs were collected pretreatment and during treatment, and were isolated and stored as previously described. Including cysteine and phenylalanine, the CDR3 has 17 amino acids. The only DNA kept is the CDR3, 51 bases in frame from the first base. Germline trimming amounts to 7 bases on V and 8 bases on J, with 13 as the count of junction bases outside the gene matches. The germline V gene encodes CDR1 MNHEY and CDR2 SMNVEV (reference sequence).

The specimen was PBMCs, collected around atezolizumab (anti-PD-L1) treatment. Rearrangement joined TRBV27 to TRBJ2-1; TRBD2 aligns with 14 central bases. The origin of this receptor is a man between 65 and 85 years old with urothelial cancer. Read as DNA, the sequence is TGTGCCAGCACCTCGACTAGCGGGGGGGCCATTGGGGATGAGCAGTTCTTC. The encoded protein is CASTSTSGGAIGDEQFF.